This T cell receptor (beta chain) was sequenced for a study of CXCR3-negative and CXCR3-positive naive CD8 T cells. Study information: Every library held about 1.5 +/- 0.3 million TRB reads, and the total came to roughly 140 million.

Triplicate sorts of under 350,000 cells per CD8+ subset. The germline V gene has CDR1 SGDLS and CDR2 YYNGEE. This CDR3 region has 14 residues. Each TRB cDNA library was prepared by 5' RACE (with UMI labels). TCRdb reanalyzed the 5' RACE reads and collapses them to one entry per CDR3 protein, without DNA. The listing records roughly 110,000 distinct CDR3 sequences. A note on this clonotype: Its antigen is unknown.

Study-wide results and limits: Researchers report that CXCR3-positive naive cells carry more hydrophobic TRB CDR3s than CXCR3-negative naive cells. Memory CD8+ cells showed much lower diversity, while both naive subsets were comparably high. Both naive subsets, CXCR3-negative and CXCR3-positive, displayed similar TRBV-TRBJ usage, unlike memory cells.

What was sequenced was naive CXCR3+ CD8+ T cells from blood. As to subset: CD45RO-CCR7+CD27+CD95- naive CD8+ T cells expressing CXCR3 (TNR3+). The sequence came from a human donor in good health. Some clones in this sample may be carry-over from other donors' samples. The chain couples TRBV9 to TRBJ1-2. This CDR3 is CASSPVVQNYGYTF.